Sequencing of this TCR beta chain was carried out in a study of vaccination effects on CD4 cells after COVID-19. Study summary: ViraFEST assay sequencing came after antigen-specific CD4+ T cells were expanded with viral peptide pools. Samples gathered post-vaccine arrived a median of 72 days past the second dose. The researchers cultured roughly 2.2 million PBMC per well with around 9.2 IU/ml IL-2 and roughly 9.2 ug/ml peptides.

This CDR3 spans 14 amino acids. Trimming pared 5 bases from V and 1 base from J, leaving 11 bases between. Germline V gene data show CDR1 as MNHEY and CDR2 as SMNVEV (reference sequence). Remarks on this clone: What it binds is not known.

Cultured cells yielded isolated CD4+ T cells after 10 days. Participants each got two BNT162b2 or mRNA-1273 vaccine doses. Previously uninfected by SARS-CoV-2, the vaccine recipients also showed negative nucleocapsid antibodies. The data were produced by immunoSEQ multiplex PCR, yet TCRdb's version contains in-frame clones alone and is incomplete. The table has fewer than 60,000 clones, nearly 80% seen once. The rearrangement uses TRBV27 and TRBJ1-2, with D unclear. This receptor was taken from a human donor who received a COVID-19 vaccine. The material was CD4+ T cells from PBMCs cultured without peptide, obtained after COVID-19 vaccination. The CDR3 sequence: CASSRSGVNYGYTF. For the CDR3, the DNA is TGTGCCAGCAGTCGGTCCGGGGTTAACTATGGCTACACCTTC.